The 17 T cell receptor beta chains below were found in one sample sequenced in a study of blood T cell repertoires in COVID-19. Produced via immunoSEQ multiplex PCR; TCRdb's table is partial and in-frame only. Here the sample spans roughly 79,000 clones, 80% to 85% being singletons. Sequencing was done on a sample of peripheral blood. These receptors all stem from a man aged 45 to 65 with acute or convalescent COVID-19.

This rearrangement joins TRBV6-2 or TRBV6-3 to TRBJ1-4; D gene unclear. With 5 bases removed from V and 8 bases from J, the gap between germline ends came to 15 bases. Germline lookup yields CDR1 MNHEY and CDR2 SVGEGT. This CDR3 is 14 amino acids long. For the CDR3, the DNA is TGTGCCAGCAGTACCAGGACCGGGGAAGAAAAACTGTTTTTT. Its translation is CASSTRTGEEKLFF.

The chain has TRBV3-1 (or the pseudogene TRBV3-2) and TRBJ2-7; D remains unclear. CDR1 is LGHDT and CDR2 is YNNKEL in the germline V gene (reference sequence). V shed 3 bases and J shed 5 bases, with 14 bases lying between them. The CDR3 loop spans 14 amino acids. The CDR3 DNA is TGTGCCAGCAGCCACGGTCGTGAGGCGGACGAGCAGTACTTC. Protein: CASSHGREADEQYF.

J is TRBJ2-5 and V is TRBV7-2; TRBD1 agrees at 8 bases. With V trimmed by 2 bases and J by 4 bases, 6 bases remained unmatched. Looked up from germline, CDR1 is SGHTA and CDR2 is FQGNSA. The CDR3 consists of 15 residues. The CDR3: CASSLPGGAGETQYF. CDR3 in DNA: TGTGCCAGCAGCTTACCAGGGGGCGCAGGAGAGACCCAGTACTTC. Supplemented by reference TRBV7-2 and TRBJ2-5, the full variable domain reads GAGVSQSPSNKVTEKGKDVELRCDPISGHTALYWYRQSLGQGLEFLIYFQGNSAPDKSGLPSDRFSAERTGGSVSTLTIQRTQQEDSAVYLCASSLPGGAGETQYFGPGTRLLVL.

V is TRBV27 and J is TRBJ1-1; 9 nucleotides agree with TRBD1. The V gene end was trimmed by 6 bases and the J gene end by 7 bases; junction bases not matched to a gene: 15. CDR1 is MNHEY and CDR2 is SMNVEV in the germline V gene (reference sequence). The CDR3 runs to 16 residues. The CDR3 protein is CASSSGTGTLSGEAFF. The DNA for the CDR3 is TGTGCCAGCAGCTCCGGGACAGGGACATTGAGTGGTGAAGCTTTCTTT.

Remarks on this clone: The sample carries other DNA sequences with the same CDR3. The genes are TRBV5-6 and TRBJ1-5, with D possibly being TRBD1 (5 bases). V was shortened by 1 base and J by 6 bases, with 8 bases between the two germline ends. Germline lookup yields CDR1 SGHDT and CDR2 YYEEEE. The CDR3 length is 13 residues. CDR3 nucleotides: TGTGCCAGCAGCTTGCTGGGGGGTCAGCCCCAGCATTTT. Residues: CASSLLGGQPQHF.

The chain joins TRBV9 to TRBJ1-1; D uncertain. V was shortened by 1 base and J by 2 bases, with 9 bases between the two germline ends. CDR1 SGDLS and CDR2 YYNGEE come from the germline V gene. The CDR3 runs 14 residues. In DNA form, the CDR3 reads TGTGCCAGCAGCGTAACGGGATCTAACACTGAAGCTTTCTTT. Translating gives CASSVTGSNTEAFF.

The chain combines TRBV4-3 with TRBJ1-6; 9 bases fit TRBD1. CDR3 length: 19 residues. The trim removed 0 bases at V and 9 bases at J, leaving 15 bases unmatched. Germline CDR1 reads LGHNA; CDR2 reads YSLEER. CDR3 coding DNA: TGCGCCAGCAGCCAAGATTCCACAGCATACAGGGGGCGAGGTTCACCCCTCCACTTT. It is translated as CASSQDSTAYRGRGSPLHF.

This clone was found once. This chain joins TRBV4-3 and TRBJ2-1; D possibly corresponds to TRBD2 (6 bases). Between the trimmed V and J ends, which lost 3 bases and 10 bases, there was a span of 22 bases. Germline CDR1 and CDR2: LGHNA and YSLEER. The CDR3 loop spans 16 amino acids. The CDR3 DNA sequence: TGCGCCAGCAGCCAGGTTACACTAGCTAAAGGTAGGGAGCAGTTCTTC. It is translated as CASSQVTLAKGREQFF.

The chain has TRBV7-2 and TRBJ2-7; D possibly corresponds to TRBD1 (6 bases). Germline CDR1 reads SGHTA; CDR2 reads FQGNSA. The ends were cut back, 5 bases at V and 2 bases at J, with 7 bases in the middle. The CDR3 contains 12 residues. CDR3 residues: CASSGGTYEQYF. CDR3 bases: TGTGCCAGCAGCGGGGGCACCTACGAGCAGTACTTC.

On this clone itself: The junction departs from germline at one end; a sequencing error may be responsible. The chain couples TRBV3-1 (or the pseudogene TRBV3-2) to TRBJ2-4; 7 bases align to TRBD1. From germline, CDR1 is LGHDT and CDR2 YNNKEL (reference sequence). The CDR3 consists of 12 residues. The CDR3 sequence is CASSQGDSLPHF. The CDR3 DNA is TGTGCCAGCAGCCAAGGGGACAGTCTACCCCACTTC.

V usage is TRBV5-1 and J usage is TRBJ2-5; D may be TRBD1 (6 bases). The ends were cut back, 2 bases at V and 2 bases at J, with 19 bases in the middle. The CDR3 has 17 residues. Germline V gene data show CDR1 as SGHRS and CDR2 as YFSETQ. CDR3 coding DNA: TGCGCCAGCAGCTTCGGCTCTACTTGGACAGCTCAAGAGACCCAGTACTTC. This encodes CASSFGSTWTAQETQYF.

This chain links TRBV7-3 with TRBJ1-1; D unresolved. Trimming removed 6 bases at V and 5 bases at J, with 7 bases between. Looked up from germline, CDR1 is SGHTA and CDR2 is FQGTGA. The length of the CDR3 is 11 residues. For the CDR3, the DNA is TGTGCCAGCAGGGGAGGAACTGAAGCTTTCTTT. Encoded protein: CASRGGTEAFF.

The rearrangement links TRBV2 to TRBJ2-1; TRBD2 matches 10 bases. CDR3 length: 14 residues. Germline CDR1 reads SNHLY; CDR2 reads FYNNEI. J was trimmed by 5 bases and V by 7 bases; bases with no gene match: 5. The CDR3 spells CASKGTSANNEQFF. The CDR3 DNA is TGTGCCAGCAAGGGGACTAGCGCCAACAATGAGCAGTTCTTC.

In this sample, this clone turned up a few times. The CDR3 sequence: CASKDSSSSYNEQFF. CDR3 bases: TGCGCCAGCAAAGACAGCAGTAGCTCCTACAATGAGCAGTTCTTC. This chain links TRBV5-1 with TRBJ2-1, with D maybe TRBD1 (5 bases). Germline lookup yields CDR1 SGHRS and CDR2 YFSETQ. The CDR3 consists of 15 residues. V lost 6 bases, J lost 0 bases, and 13 bases lay in between.

The CDR3 here is CASSHTNIDQPQHF. CDR3 DNA sequence: TGTGCCAGTAGCCATACTAACATTGATCAGCCCCAGCATTTT. V gene TRBV19 combines with J gene TRBJ1-5; D gene uncertain. Germline values: CDR1 LNHDA, CDR2 SQIVND (reference sequence). V was shortened by 6 bases and J by 5 bases, with 14 bases between the two germline ends. This CDR3 region has 14 residues.

The chain is built from TRBV29-1 and TRBJ2-7; 7 bases match TRBD2. Germline V lookup: CDR1 SQVTM, CDR2 ANQGSEA. CDR3 length: 13 amino acids. V lost 4 bases and J lost 2; bases outside the gene matches: 5. The CDR3 nucleotides are TGCAGCGTTGCCCGGGGGGACCCCTACGAGCAGTACTTC. Protein product: CSVARGDPYEQYF.

The chain is built from TRBV6-2 or TRBV6-3 and TRBJ1-2; a weak D match, TRBD1 (6 bases). V lost 6 bases to trimming and J lost 6 bases, with 14 bases between them. The length of the CDR3 is 13 residues. Per the germline V gene, CDR1 is MNHEY and CDR2 is SVGEGT. CDR3 sequence (DNA): TGTGCCAGCAGCACAAACAGGGAAAATGGCTACACCTTC. This sequence encodes CASSTNRENGYTF.